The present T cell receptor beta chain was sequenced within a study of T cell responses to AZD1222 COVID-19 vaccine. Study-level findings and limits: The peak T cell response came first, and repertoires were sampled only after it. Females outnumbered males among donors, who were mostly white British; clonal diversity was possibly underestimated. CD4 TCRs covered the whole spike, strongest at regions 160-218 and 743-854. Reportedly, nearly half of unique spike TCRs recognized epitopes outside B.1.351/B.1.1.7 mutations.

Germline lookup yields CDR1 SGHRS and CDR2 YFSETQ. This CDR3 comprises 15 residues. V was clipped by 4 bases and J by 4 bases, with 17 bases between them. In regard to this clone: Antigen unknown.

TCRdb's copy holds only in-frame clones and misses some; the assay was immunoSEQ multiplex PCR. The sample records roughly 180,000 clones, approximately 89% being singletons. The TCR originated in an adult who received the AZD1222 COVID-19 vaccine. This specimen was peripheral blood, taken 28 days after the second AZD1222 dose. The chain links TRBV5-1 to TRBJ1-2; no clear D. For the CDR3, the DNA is TGCGCCAGCAGCCCCAGTCGGGCAGACGGCTATGGCTACACCTTC. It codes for CASSPSRADGYGYTF. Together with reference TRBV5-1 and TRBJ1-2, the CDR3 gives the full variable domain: KAGVTQTPRYLIKTRGQQVTLSCSPISGHRSVSWYQQTPGQGLQFLFEYFSETQRNKGNFPGRFSGRQFSNSRSEMNVSTLELGDSALYLCASSPSRADGYGYTFGSGTRLTVV.